The rows below give T cell receptor beta chains drawn from one sample of a study of molecular identifiers for immune sequencing clone quantification. One entry per CDR3 protein results from TCRdb running MiXCR on the PCR reads. The sample has about 640,000 distinct CDR3 sequences; around 20% are singletons. Sequences were obtained from naive CD8+ T cells from blood, with Jurkat cell RNA spiked in. All receptors come from a human donor in good health. Some libraries in this study had Jurkat cell RNA spiked in. CDR3s include the opening cysteine and the closing phenylalanine or tryptophan. D genes are given only for firm matches. Rows give clone size only sometimes, using once, few, many, or a class for an expanded clone.

d_gene: -
abundance: -
v_gene: TRBV6-2/TRBV6-3
j_gene: TRBJ1-3
CDR3nt: TGTGCCAGCAGTTACCAAGACTCAGCAATCTCTGGAAACACCATATATTTT
CDR3aa: CASSYQDSAISGNTIYF

d_gene: -
abundance: -
v_gene: TRBV7-9
j_gene: TRBJ1-2
CDR3nt: TGTGCCAGCAGCTTATCCGGAGACTATGGCTACACCTTC
CDR3aa: CASSLSGDYGYTF

d_gene: TRBD1
abundance: few
v_gene: TRBV27
j_gene: TRBJ1-2
CDR3nt: TGTGCCAGCAGTTTTTCCGGACAGGAGCTTGGCTACACCTTC
CDR3aa: CASSFSGQELGYTF

d_gene: TRBD2
abundance: many
v_gene: TRBV9
j_gene: TRBJ2-2
CDR3nt: TGTGCCAGCATGGGGGGGAGCACCGGGGAGCTGTTTTTT
CDR3aa: CASMGGSTGELFF

d_gene: -
abundance: many
v_gene: TRBV5-1
j_gene: TRBJ2-7
CDR3nt: TGCGCCAGCAGCTTGGAGGCAACTTCCTACGAGCAGTACTTC
CDR3aa: CASSLEATSYEQYF

d_gene: TRBD2
abundance: -
v_gene: TRBV24-1
j_gene: TRBJ2-2
CDR3nt: TGTGCCACCAGTGGGACTAGCCTGGGGAGCGGGGAGCTGTTTTTT
CDR3aa: CATSGTSLGSGELFF

d_gene: -
abundance: many
v_gene: TRBV28
j_gene: TRBJ2-2
CDR3nt: TGTGCCAGCAGTTTCAGGGCGTTCACCGGGGAGCTGTTTTTT
CDR3aa: CASSFRAFTGELFF

d_gene: TRBD2
abundance: few
v_gene: TRBV27
j_gene: TRBJ2-1
CDR3nt: TGTGCCAGCAGTTTATTCCACTTAGCGGGCAATGAGCAGTTCTTC
CDR3aa: CASSLFHLAGNEQFF

d_gene: -
abundance: once
v_gene: TRBV7-9
j_gene: TRBJ2-1
CDR3nt: TGTGCCAGTCTCAGGGTAGGGGTCCACAATGAGCAGTTCTTC
CDR3aa: CASLRVGVHNEQFF

d_gene: TRBD1
abundance: few
v_gene: TRBV20-1
j_gene: TRBJ1-2
CDR3nt: TGCAGTGCAAATGACAGGGGAAGCAACTATGGCTACACCTTC
CDR3aa: CSANDRGSNYGYTF

d_gene: TRBD2
abundance: many
v_gene: TRBV12-3/TRBV12-4
j_gene: TRBJ2-5
CDR3nt: TGTGCCAGCAGTTTAAGCGGGGGGAACCAAGAGACCCAGTACTTC
CDR3aa: CASSLSGGNQETQYF

d_gene: -
abundance: -
v_gene: TRBV7-9
j_gene: TRBJ1-2
CDR3nt: TGTGCCAGCAGCCAAACGGACGGTCGCTATGGCTACACCTTC
CDR3aa: CASSQTDGRYGYTF

d_gene: -
abundance: many
v_gene: TRBV30
j_gene: TRBJ2-7
CDR3nt: TGTGCCTGGAGTGTACTTGGGGTTGTGGACGAGCAGTACTTC
CDR3aa: CAWSVLGVVDEQYF

d_gene: TRBD2
abundance: few
v_gene: TRBV25-1
j_gene: TRBJ2-1
CDR3nt: TGTGCCAGGGGACAGATGACTAGCGGGGGTCGTCGGTTCTTC
CDR3aa: CARGQMTSGGRRFF

d_gene: -
abundance: few
v_gene: TRBV5-1
j_gene: TRBJ1-1
CDR3nt: TGCGCCAGCAGCTCCACAGGGTTTGGGACTGAAGCTTTCTTT
CDR3aa: CASSSTGFGTEAFF

d_gene: -
abundance: many
v_gene: TRBV3-1
j_gene: TRBJ1-1
CDR3nt: TGTGCCAGCAGCCAAGGGGGCAGTAACACTGAAGCTTTCTTT
CDR3aa: CASSQGGSNTEAFF

d_gene: -
abundance: many
v_gene: TRBV25-1
j_gene: TRBJ2-7
CDR3nt: TGTGCCAGCAGTGATATCGGGGTTACCTACGAGCAGTACTTC
CDR3aa: CASSDIGVTYEQYF

d_gene: TRBD2
abundance: many
v_gene: TRBV12-3/TRBV12-4
j_gene: TRBJ2-7
CDR3nt: TGTGCCAGCAGCCGTGTGGGACTACACCATTACGAGCAGTACTTC
CDR3aa: CASSRVGLHHYEQYF

d_gene: TRBD2
abundance: -
v_gene: TRBV27
j_gene: TRBJ2-7
CDR3nt: TGTGCCAGCAGTTCGGGACTAGCGACTCCGGGGCAGTACTTC
CDR3aa: CASSSGLATPGQYF

d_gene: -
abundance: many
v_gene: TRBV7-6
j_gene: TRBJ2-7
CDR3nt: TGTGCCAGCAGCTTAGTAGACGCGGGGGAGCAGTACTTC
CDR3aa: CASSLVDAGEQYF

d_gene: -
abundance: many
v_gene: TRBV6-1
j_gene: TRBJ2-7
CDR3nt: TGTGCCAGCGGGTTATGGGGCTACGAGCAGTACTTC
CDR3aa: CASGLWGYEQYF

d_gene: -
abundance: few
v_gene: TRBV27
j_gene: TRBJ1-2
CDR3nt: TGTGCCAGCAGTTTGAGGGCGAGGTATGGCTACACCTTC
CDR3aa: CASSLRARYGYTF

d_gene: -
abundance: -
v_gene: TRBV20-1
j_gene: TRBJ2-3
CDR3nt: TGCAGTGTGCTTCGGGTCTCATCGACAGATACGCAGTATTTC
CDR3aa: CSVLRVSSTDTQYF

d_gene: TRBD1
abundance: many
v_gene: TRBV7-9
j_gene: TRBJ2-1
CDR3nt: TGTGCCAGCAGCCAGGGACAGCTATCCCCCAATGAGCAGTTCTTC
CDR3aa: CASSQGQLSPNEQFF

d_gene: -
abundance: -
v_gene: TRBV12-3/TRBV12-4
j_gene: TRBJ1-2
CDR3nt: TGTGCCAGCAGTTCCCAAACAGAGGTATTCAGTGGCTACACCTTC
CDR3aa: CASSSQTEVFSGYTF

d_gene: -
abundance: -
v_gene: TRBV27
j_gene: TRBJ2-7
CDR3nt: TGTGCCAGCAGTTCGACAGAAGCTTCCTACGAGCAGTACTTC
CDR3aa: CASSSTEASYEQYF

d_gene: -
abundance: few
v_gene: TRBV27
j_gene: TRBJ1-2
CDR3nt: TGTGCCAGCAGTTTGAGTGAGAGAGGGGGTTTCTATGGCTACACCTTC
CDR3aa: CASSLSERGGFYGYTF

d_gene: TRBD1
abundance: -
v_gene: TRBV4-1
j_gene: TRBJ1-1
CDR3nt: TGCGCCAGCAGCCAAGGAATTAGGGGGCTCACTGAAGCTTTCTTT
CDR3aa: CASSQGIRGLTEAFF

d_gene: -
abundance: many
v_gene: TRBV7-9
j_gene: TRBJ2-3
CDR3nt: TGTGCCAGCAGCTTATTGACGGCGGGAGATACGCAGTATTTT
CDR3aa: CASSLLTAGDTQYF

d_gene: -
abundance: many
v_gene: TRBV29-1
j_gene: TRBJ2-1
CDR3nt: TGCAGCGTGACAACCTACACCTACAATGAGCAGTTCTTC
CDR3aa: CSVTTYTYNEQFF

d_gene: -
abundance: many
v_gene: TRBV20-1
j_gene: TRBJ2-2
CDR3nt: TGCAGTGCTAGAGACAGGGGCGCTAACACCGGGGAGCTGTTTTTT
CDR3aa: CSARDRGANTGELFF

d_gene: TRBD2
abundance: -
v_gene: TRBV12-3/TRBV12-4
j_gene: TRBJ2-1
CDR3nt: TGTGCCAGCGGTTTTTGGCGGGGGGTGGACAATGAGCAGTTCTTC
CDR3aa: CASGFWRGVDNEQFF

d_gene: TRBD1
abundance: many
v_gene: TRBV6-6
j_gene: TRBJ2-1
CDR3nt: TGTGCCAGCAGCCGCACCCGACAGGGATCGAATGAGCAGTTCTTC
CDR3aa: CASSRTRQGSNEQFF

d_gene: -
abundance: few
v_gene: TRBV27
j_gene: TRBJ1-2
CDR3nt: TGTGCCAGCAGTTTATCGGCAGGGATCTATGGCTACACCTTC
CDR3aa: CASSLSAGIYGYTF

d_gene: TRBD2
abundance: many
v_gene: TRBV20-1
j_gene: TRBJ2-7
CDR3nt: TGCAGTGCAAATTCCGGGACTAGCGGGATCCCCCTAGGGCAGTACTTC
CDR3aa: CSANSGTSGIPLGQYF

d_gene: TRBD1
abundance: few
v_gene: TRBV9
j_gene: TRBJ2-7
CDR3nt: TGTGCCAGCAGCTCAGAGAAAGGGACAGGGAGATACGAGCAGTACTTC
CDR3aa: CASSSEKGTGRYEQYF

d_gene: -
abundance: many
v_gene: TRBV6-5
j_gene: TRBJ1-1
CDR3nt: TGTGCCAGCAAACGGGGCGACAGTACCACTGAAGCTTTCTTT
CDR3aa: CASKRGDSTTEAFF

d_gene: -
abundance: many
v_gene: TRBV7-9
j_gene: TRBJ2-1
CDR3nt: TGTGCCAGCAGTCCAGTTGGGTTCTTC
CDR3aa: CASSPVGFF

d_gene: TRBD2
abundance: few
v_gene: TRBV27
j_gene: TRBJ2-7
CDR3nt: TGTGCCAGCAGTATGGGACTAGCGGGAGTGAAGGGGTACGAGCAGTACTTC
CDR3aa: CASSMGLAGVKGYEQYF

d_gene: -
abundance: -
v_gene: TRBV9
j_gene: TRBJ2-2
CDR3nt: TGTGCCAGCAGCATATACAGGGATGGCACCGGGGAGCTGTTTTTT
CDR3aa: CASSIYRDGTGELFF

d_gene: -
abundance: few
v_gene: TRBV30
j_gene: TRBJ2-2
CDR3nt: TGTGCCTGGAGTTTTCCGGGGCTTTACAACACCGGGGAGCTGTTTTTT
CDR3aa: CAWSFPGLYNTGELFF

d_gene: TRBD2
abundance: few
v_gene: TRBV5-6
j_gene: TRBJ2-7
CDR3nt: TGTGCCAGCAGCAGAACTAGCGGGGGGTGGTACTTC
CDR3aa: CASSRTSGGWYF

d_gene: -
abundance: few
v_gene: TRBV27
j_gene: TRBJ2-7
CDR3nt: TGTGCCAGCAGTTTATCTTGGGGAGGGGGGACCTACTACGAGCAGTACTTC
CDR3aa: CASSLSWGGGTYYEQYF

d_gene: -
abundance: many
v_gene: TRBV7-2
j_gene: TRBJ1-1
CDR3nt: TGTGCCAGCACCCTAACCCCAAGGCCCGCGGAAGCTTTCTTT
CDR3aa: CASTLTPRPAEAFF

d_gene: TRBD2
abundance: -
v_gene: TRBV10-3
j_gene: TRBJ2-3
CDR3nt: TGTGCCATCAGTGAGGTCCCTATCGGAGCGGGGGGTGACGCTAGCACAGATACGCAGTATTTT
CDR3aa: CAISEVPIGAGGDASTDTQYF

d_gene: TRBD1
abundance: -
v_gene: TRBV6-1
j_gene: TRBJ2-7
CDR3nt: TGTGCCAGCTGTGAAGTAGGGACAGGGGTCTACGAGCAGTACTTC
CDR3aa: CASCEVGTGVYEQYF

d_gene: -
abundance: many
v_gene: TRBV12-3/TRBV12-4
j_gene: TRBJ2-3
CDR3nt: TGTGCCAGCAGTCGTACCTGGGATACGCAGTATTTT
CDR3aa: CASSRTWDTQYF

d_gene: TRBD2
abundance: -
v_gene: TRBV9
j_gene: TRBJ2-2
CDR3nt: TGTGCCAGCAGCGTAGAGGGGAGGGGCACAGTCCGAACAAACACCGGGGAGCTGTTTTTT
CDR3aa: CASSVEGRGTVRTNTGELFF

d_gene: -
abundance: many
v_gene: TRBV23-1
j_gene: TRBJ1-5
CDR3nt: TGCGCCAGCAGCCTACGCCGAGTTGGGCATCAGCCCCAGCATTTT
CDR3aa: CASSLRRVGHQPQHF

d_gene: -
abundance: many
v_gene: TRBV12-3/TRBV12-4
j_gene: TRBJ1-1
CDR3nt: TGTGCCAGCAGTCCGGGGACAAGGATGGAAGCTTTCTTT
CDR3aa: CASSPGTRMEAFF

d_gene: -
abundance: few
v_gene: TRBV10-3
j_gene: TRBJ2-3
CDR3nt: TGTGCCATCGCCGGGCAGAGCACAGATACGCAGTATTTT
CDR3aa: CAIAGQSTDTQYF

d_gene: -
abundance: -
v_gene: TRBV2
j_gene: TRBJ2-5
CDR3nt: TGTGCCAGCAGTGAATGGGTTGGGGAAGGGACCCAGTACTTC
CDR3aa: CASSEWVGEGTQYF

d_gene: -
abundance: few
v_gene: TRBV4-1
j_gene: TRBJ2-4
CDR3nt: TGCGCCAGCAGCCAAGATTGGGACAACATTCAGTACTTC
CDR3aa: CASSQDWDNIQYF

d_gene: TRBD1
abundance: many
v_gene: TRBV9
j_gene: TRBJ1-2
CDR3nt: TGTGCCAGCAGCGGGACAGGGGGCGAACATGGGTATGGCTACACCTTC
CDR3aa: CASSGTGGEHGYGYTF